This paragraph covers one TCR beta chain sequence. Unmatched junction bases numbered 12, after V lost 1 base and J lost 9 bases. This CDR3 region has 17 residues. Germline-derived CDR1 and CDR2 are LNHDA and SQIVND (reference sequence). The record originates from a study of blood T cell repertoires in COVID-19. Assay used: immunoSEQ multiplex PCR; TCRdb lists only in-frame clones, some missing. The sample carries about 76,000 clones, 87% recorded once. Sequencing was done on a sample of peripheral blood. This receptor was taken from an elderly woman with active or convalescent COVID-19. This chain joins TRBV19 and TRBJ2-1, with 10 bases fitting TRBD1. The DNA for the CDR3 is TGTGCCAGTAGTATAGGCCTCTCGGGACAGGGGATGGGTGAGCAGTTCTTC. Protein sequence: CASSIGLSGQGMGEQFF.